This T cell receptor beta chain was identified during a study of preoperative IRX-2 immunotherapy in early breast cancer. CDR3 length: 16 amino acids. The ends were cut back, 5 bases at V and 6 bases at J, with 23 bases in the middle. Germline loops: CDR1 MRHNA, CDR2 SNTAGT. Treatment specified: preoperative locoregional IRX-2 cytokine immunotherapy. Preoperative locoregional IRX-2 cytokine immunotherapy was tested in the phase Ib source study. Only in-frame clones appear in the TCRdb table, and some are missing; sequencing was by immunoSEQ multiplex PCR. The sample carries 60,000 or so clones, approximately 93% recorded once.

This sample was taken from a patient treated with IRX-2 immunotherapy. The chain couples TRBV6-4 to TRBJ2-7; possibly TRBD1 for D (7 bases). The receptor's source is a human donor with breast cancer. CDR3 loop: CASSPFAGGLQREQYF. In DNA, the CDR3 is TGTGCCAGCAGTCCCTTCGCAGGGGGGCTACAGCGCGAGCAGTACTTC.